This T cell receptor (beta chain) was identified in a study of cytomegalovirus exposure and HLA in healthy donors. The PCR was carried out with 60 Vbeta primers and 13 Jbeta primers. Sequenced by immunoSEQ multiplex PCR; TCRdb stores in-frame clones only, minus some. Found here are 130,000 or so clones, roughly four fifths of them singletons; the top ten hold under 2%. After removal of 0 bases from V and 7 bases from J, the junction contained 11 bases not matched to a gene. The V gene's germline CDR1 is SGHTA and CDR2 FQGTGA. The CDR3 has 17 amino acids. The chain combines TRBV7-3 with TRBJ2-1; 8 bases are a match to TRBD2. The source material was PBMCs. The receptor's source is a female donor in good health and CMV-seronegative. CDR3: CASSLTSTGGGQNEQFF. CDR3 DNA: TGTGCCAGCAGCTTAACGTCAACGGGAGGGGGTCAAAATGAGCAGTTCTTC.